This T cell receptor beta chain derives from a study of T-cell reconstitution after alpha-beta-depleted transplantation in children. Unique molecular identifiers were incorporated into the prepared TCRbeta library. One entry per CDR3 protein, called by TCRdb with MiXCR from the PCR reads. The sample lists a few hundred thousand distinct CDR3 sequences, 9.7% seen once, with approximately 5.4% in the top ten. V shed 0 bases and J shed 5 bases, with 10 bases lying between them. This CDR3 comprises 14 residues. Germline V gives CDR1 SGHRS, CDR2 YFSETQ. The source material was PBMCs from the stem cell graft donor, sampled from the stem cell graft. The TCR originated in a human donor who donated a stem cell graft to a child with SCID. The rearrangement joins TRBV5-1 to TRBJ2-3, with D perhaps assigned TRBD1 or TRBD2 (5 bases each). CDR3 in DNA: TGCGCCAGCAGCTTGGGGGGGTTCGGAGATACGCAGTATTTT. It codes for CASSLGGFGDTQYF. The whole variable domain, filled in from reference TRBV5-1 and TRBJ2-3, reads KAGVTQTPRYLIKTRGQQVTLSCSPISGHRSVSWYQQTPGQGLQFLFEYFSETQRNKGNFPGRFSGRQFSNSRSEMNVSTLELGDSALYLCASSLGGFGDTQYFGPGTRLTVL.